What follows is one T cell receptor beta chain and its context. Sequencing used immunoSEQ multiplex PCR; TCRdb keeps in-frame clones, though not all of them. This table holds 150,000 or so clones, 93% found once. This specimen belongs to a study of control samples from healthy donors and cancer patients. Germline CDR1 and CDR2: LGHDT and YNNKEL (reference sequence). Trimming stripped 4 bases from V and 8 bases from J, with 11 bases between. The CDR3 is made up of 12 amino acids. The source of this sequence is a man aged 18 to 29 in good health. V is TRBV3-1 (or the pseudogene TRBV3-2) and J is TRBJ1-2; D is unclear. The sample comprised blood. The CDR3 loop reads CASSRPGTGYTF. In nucleotides, the CDR3 is TGTGCCAGCAGCCGACCGGGTACCGGCTACACCTTC.